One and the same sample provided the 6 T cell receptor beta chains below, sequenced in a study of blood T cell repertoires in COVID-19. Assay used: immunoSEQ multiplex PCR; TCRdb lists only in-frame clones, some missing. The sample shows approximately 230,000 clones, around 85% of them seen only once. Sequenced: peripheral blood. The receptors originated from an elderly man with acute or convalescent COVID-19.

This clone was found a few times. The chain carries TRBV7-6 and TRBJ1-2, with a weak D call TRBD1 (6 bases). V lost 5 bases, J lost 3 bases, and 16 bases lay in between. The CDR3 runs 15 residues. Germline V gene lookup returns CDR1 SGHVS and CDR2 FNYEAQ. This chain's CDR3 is CASSPRTEGHYGYTF. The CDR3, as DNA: TGTGCCAGCAGCCCTAGGACAGAGGGCCACTATGGCTACACCTTC.

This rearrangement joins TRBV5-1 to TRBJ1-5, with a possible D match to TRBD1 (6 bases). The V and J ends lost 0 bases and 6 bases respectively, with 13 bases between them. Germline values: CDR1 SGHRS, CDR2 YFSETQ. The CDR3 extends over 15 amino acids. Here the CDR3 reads CASSLAGGRFQPQHF. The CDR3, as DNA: TGCGCCAGCAGCTTGGCGGGGGGCAGGTTTCAGCCCCAGCATTTT.

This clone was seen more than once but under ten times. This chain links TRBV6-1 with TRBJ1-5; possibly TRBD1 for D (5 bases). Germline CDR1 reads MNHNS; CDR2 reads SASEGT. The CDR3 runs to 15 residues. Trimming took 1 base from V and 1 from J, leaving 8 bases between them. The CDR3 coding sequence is TGTGCCAGCAGTGAAGTGGGACTGAGCAATCAGCCCCAGCATTTT. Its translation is CASSEVGLSNQPQHF.

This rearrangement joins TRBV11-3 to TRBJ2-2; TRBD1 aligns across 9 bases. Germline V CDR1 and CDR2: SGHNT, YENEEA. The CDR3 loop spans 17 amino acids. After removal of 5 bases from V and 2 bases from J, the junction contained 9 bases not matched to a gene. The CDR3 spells CASSLGGTGSNTGELFF. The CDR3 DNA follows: TGTGCCAGCAGCCTAGGGGGGACAGGGTCCAACACCGGGGAGCTGTTTTTT.

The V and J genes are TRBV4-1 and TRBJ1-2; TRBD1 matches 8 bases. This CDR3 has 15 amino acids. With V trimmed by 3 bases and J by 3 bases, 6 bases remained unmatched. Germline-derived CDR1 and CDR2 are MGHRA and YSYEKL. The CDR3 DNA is TGCGCCAGCAGCCAGGAGGGGACAGGCTACTATGGCTACACCTTC. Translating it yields CASSQEGTGYYGYTF.

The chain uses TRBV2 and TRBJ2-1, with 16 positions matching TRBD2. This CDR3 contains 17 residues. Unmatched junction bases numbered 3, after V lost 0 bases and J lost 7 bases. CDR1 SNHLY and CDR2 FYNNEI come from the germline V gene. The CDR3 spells CASSEAGLAGGPNEQFF. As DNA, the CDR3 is TGTGCCAGCAGTGAAGCGGGACTAGCGGGGGGGCCTAATGAGCAGTTCTTC.